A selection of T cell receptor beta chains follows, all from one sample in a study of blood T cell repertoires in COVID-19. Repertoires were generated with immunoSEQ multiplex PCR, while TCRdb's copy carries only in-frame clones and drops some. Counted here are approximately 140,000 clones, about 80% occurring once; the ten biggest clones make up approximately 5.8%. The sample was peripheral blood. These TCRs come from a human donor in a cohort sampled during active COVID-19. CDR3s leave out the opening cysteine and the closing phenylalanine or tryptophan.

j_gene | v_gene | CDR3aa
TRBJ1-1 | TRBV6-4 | ASRLTVNTEAF
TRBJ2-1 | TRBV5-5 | ASSLVGGYGNEQF
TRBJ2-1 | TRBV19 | ASRQQGSNEQF
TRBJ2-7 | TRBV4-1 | ASSQVTGDSYEQY
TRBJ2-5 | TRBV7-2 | ASSRLAGGQTQY
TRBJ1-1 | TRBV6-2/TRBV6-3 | ASSLQEWNTEAF
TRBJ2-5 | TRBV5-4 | ASSLAGVQETQY
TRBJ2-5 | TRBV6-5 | ASRLAGEETQY
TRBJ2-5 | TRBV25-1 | ASSELAGTGLSETQY
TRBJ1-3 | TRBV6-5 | ATVLGNTIY
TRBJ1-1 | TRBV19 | ASNHILAWATEAF
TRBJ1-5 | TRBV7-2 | ASSVGGRSNQPQH
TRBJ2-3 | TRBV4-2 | ASSQDLGAHTQY
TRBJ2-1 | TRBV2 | ASSEGQSYNEQF
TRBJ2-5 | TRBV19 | ATMQLAGGLQETQY